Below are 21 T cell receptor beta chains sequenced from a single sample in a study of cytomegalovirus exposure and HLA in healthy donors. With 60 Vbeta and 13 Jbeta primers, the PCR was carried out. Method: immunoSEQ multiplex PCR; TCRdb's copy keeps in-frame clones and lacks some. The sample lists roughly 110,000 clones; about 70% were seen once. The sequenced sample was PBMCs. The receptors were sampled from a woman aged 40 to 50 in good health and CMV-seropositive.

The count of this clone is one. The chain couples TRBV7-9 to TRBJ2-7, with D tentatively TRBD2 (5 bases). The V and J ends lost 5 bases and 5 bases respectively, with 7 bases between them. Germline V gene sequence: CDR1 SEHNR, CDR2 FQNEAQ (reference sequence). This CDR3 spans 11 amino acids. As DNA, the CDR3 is TGTGCCAGCAGCGAGGGTGACGAGCAGTACTTC. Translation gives CASSEGDEQYF.

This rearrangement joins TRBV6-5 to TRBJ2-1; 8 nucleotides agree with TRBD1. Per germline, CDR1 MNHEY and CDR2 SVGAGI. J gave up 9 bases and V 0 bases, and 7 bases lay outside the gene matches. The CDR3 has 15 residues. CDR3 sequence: CASSYSDRGGGEQFF. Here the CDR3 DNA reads TGTGCCAGCAGTTACTCCGACAGGGGAGGAGGTGAGCAGTTCTTC.

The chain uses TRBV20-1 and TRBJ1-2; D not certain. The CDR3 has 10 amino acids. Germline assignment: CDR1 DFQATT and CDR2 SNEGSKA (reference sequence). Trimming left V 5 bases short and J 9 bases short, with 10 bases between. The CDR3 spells CSAPSMSYTF. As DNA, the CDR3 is TGCAGTGCTCCATCTATGAGCTACACCTTC.

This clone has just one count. DNA for the CDR3: TGTGCCAGCTCACCTACAGGGGGGAGGAACACTGAAGCTTTCTTT. This gives the protein CASSPTGGRNTEAFF. The rearrangement uses TRBV18 and TRBJ1-1; the match to TRBD1 covers 8 bases. The CDR3 is 15 residues long. Germline V gene data show CDR1 as KGHSH and CDR2 as LQKENI. J lost 1 base, V lost 3 bases, and 4 bases had no gene match.

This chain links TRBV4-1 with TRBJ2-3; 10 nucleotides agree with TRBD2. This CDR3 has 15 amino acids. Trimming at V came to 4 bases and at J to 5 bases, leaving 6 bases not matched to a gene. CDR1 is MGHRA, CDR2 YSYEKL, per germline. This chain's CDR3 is CASSPQAGGGDTQYF. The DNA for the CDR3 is TGCGCCAGCAGCCCCCAAGCGGGGGGGGGAGATACGCAGTATTTT.

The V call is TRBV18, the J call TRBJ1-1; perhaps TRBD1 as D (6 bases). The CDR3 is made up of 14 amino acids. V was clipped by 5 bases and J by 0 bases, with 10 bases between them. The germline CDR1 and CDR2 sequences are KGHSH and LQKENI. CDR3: CASSTDRMNTEAFF. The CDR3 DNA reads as TGTGCCAGCTCAACGGACAGAATGAACACTGAAGCTTTCTTT. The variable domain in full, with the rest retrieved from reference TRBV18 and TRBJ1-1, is NAGVMQNPRHLVRRRGQEARLRCSPMKGHSHVYWYRQLPEEGLKFMVYLQKENIIDESGMPKERFSAEFPKEGPSILRIQQVVRGDSAAYFCASSTDRMNTEAFFGQGTRLTVV.

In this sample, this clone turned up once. CDR3 in amino acids: CSVTLAGTGVPISNQPQHF. In nucleotides, the CDR3 is TGCAGCGTTACCCTTGCCGGGACAGGGGTCCCTATTAGCAATCAGCCCCAGCATTTT. V and J are TRBV29-1 and TRBJ1-5; TRBD1 agrees at 10 bases. CDR1 is SQVTM, CDR2 ANQGSEA, per germline. CDR3 length: 19 amino acids. J lost 0 bases, V lost 5 bases, and 16 bases had no gene match.

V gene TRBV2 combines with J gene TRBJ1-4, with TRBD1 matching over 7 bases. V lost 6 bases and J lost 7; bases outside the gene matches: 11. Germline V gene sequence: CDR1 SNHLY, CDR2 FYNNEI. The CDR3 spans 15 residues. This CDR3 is CASSQQGTFGEKLFF. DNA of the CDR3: TGTGCCAGCAGCCAACAGGGGACGTTTGGTGAAAAACTGTTTTTT. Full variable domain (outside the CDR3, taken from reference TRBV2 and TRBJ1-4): EPEVTQTPSHQVTQMGQEVILRCVPISNHLYFYWYRQILGQKVEFLVSFYNNEISEKSEIFDDQFSVERPDGSNFTLKIRSTKLEDSAMYFCASSQQGTFGEKLFFGSGTQLSVL.

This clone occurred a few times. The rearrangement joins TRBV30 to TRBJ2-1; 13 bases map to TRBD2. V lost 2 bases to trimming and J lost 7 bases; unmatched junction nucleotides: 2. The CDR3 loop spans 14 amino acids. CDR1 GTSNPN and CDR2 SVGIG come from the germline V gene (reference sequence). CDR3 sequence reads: CAWSRLAGGNEQFF. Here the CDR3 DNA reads TGTGCCTGGAGTCGACTAGCGGGGGGTAATGAGCAGTTCTTC.

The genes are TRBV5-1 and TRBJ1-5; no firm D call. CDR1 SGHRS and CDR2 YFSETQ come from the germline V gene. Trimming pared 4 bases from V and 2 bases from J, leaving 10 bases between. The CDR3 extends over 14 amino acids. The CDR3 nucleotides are TGCGCCAGCAGCCCCGATACAGGCAATCAGCCCCAGCATTTT. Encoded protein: CASSPDTGNQPQHF.

CDR3 region: CASSRTIGDEQFF. Here the CDR3 DNA reads TGTGCCAGCAGCCGAACGATAGGGGATGAGCAGTTCTTC. The chain carries TRBV7-2 and TRBJ2-1; D possibly corresponds to TRBD1 (5 bases). The CDR3 is 13 residues long. V shed 5 bases and J shed 8 bases, with 13 bases lying between them. Looked up from germline, CDR1 is SGHTA and CDR2 is FQGNSA. Using reference TRBV7-2 and TRBJ2-1 for the parts outside the CDR3, the full variable domain is GAGVSQSPSNKVTEKGKDVELRCDPISGHTALYWYRQSLGQGLEFLIYFQGNSAPDKSGLPSDRFSAERTGGSVSTLTIQRTQQEDSAVYLCASSRTIGDEQFFGPGTRLTVL.

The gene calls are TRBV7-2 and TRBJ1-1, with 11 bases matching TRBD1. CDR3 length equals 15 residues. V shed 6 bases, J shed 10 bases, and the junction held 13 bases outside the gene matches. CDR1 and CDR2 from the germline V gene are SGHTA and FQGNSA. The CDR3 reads CASSFRARTGGPAFF. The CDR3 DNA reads TGTGCCAGCAGTTTTCGAGCGAGGACAGGGGGCCCAGCTTTCTTT.

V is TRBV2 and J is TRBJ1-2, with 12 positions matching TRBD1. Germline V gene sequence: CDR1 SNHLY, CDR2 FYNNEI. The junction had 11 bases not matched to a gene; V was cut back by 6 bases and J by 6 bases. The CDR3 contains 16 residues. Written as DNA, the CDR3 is TGTGCCAGCAGACTCCCGGGACAGGGGGCGCGGGATGGCTACACCTTC. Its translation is CASRLPGQGARDGYTF.

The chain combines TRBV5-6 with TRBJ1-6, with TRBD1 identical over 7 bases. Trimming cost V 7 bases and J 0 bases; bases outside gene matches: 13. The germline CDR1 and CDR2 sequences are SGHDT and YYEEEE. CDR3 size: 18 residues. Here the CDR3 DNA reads TGTGCCAGCGGCGACAGACAGGGTTTAAGCTCCTATAATTCACCCCTCCACTTT. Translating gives CASGDRQGLSSYNSPLHF.

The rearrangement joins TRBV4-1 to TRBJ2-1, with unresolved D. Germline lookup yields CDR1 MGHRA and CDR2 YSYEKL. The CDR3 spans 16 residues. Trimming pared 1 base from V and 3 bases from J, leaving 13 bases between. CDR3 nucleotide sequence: TGCGCCAGCAGCCAAGGCCTACAGACCCACTACAATGAGCAGTTCTTC. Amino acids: CASSQGLQTHYNEQFF.

The DNA for the CDR3 is TGTGCCAGCACCAAAGGGGGACAAGGACTTTATGGCTACACCTTC. This encodes CASTKGGQGLYGYTF. The chain recombines TRBV6-5 with TRBJ1-2; D may be TRBD1 (6 bases). The germline CDR1 and CDR2 sequences are MNHEY and SVGAGI. V gave up 7 bases and J gave up 5 bases, with 20 bases separating them. The CDR3 extends over 15 amino acids.

Written as DNA, the CDR3 is TGTGCCAGCGGATTGCCGGGACATAGCACAGATACGCAGTATTTT. It encodes CASGLPGHSTDTQYF. The chain links TRBV27 to TRBJ2-3; TRBD1 is a possible D gene (6 bases). Germline assignment: CDR1 MNHEY and CDR2 SMNVEV (reference sequence). Deletions cut 8 bases from V and 0 bases from J, with 15 bases between. The CDR3 loop spans 15 amino acids.

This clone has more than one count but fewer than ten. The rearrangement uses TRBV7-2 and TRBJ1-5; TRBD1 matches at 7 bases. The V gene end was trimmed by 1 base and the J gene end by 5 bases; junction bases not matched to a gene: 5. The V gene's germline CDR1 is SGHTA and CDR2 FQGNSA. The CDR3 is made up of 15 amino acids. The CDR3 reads CASSLVVTGYQPQHF. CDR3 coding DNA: TGTGCCAGCAGCTTAGTTGTGACAGGGTATCAGCCCCAGCATTTT.

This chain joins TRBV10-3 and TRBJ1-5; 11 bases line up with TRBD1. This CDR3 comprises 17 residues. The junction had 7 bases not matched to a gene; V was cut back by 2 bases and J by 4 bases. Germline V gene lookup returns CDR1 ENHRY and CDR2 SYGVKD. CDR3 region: CAISEGPGQGANQPQHF. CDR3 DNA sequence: TGTGCCATCAGTGAGGGCCCAGGACAGGGGGCGAATCAGCCCCAGCATTTT.

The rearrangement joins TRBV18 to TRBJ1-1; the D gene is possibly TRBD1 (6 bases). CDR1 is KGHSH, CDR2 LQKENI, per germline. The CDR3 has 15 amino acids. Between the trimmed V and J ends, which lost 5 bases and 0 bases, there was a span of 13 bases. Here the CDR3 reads CASSGRTVMNTEAFF. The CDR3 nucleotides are TGTGCCAGCTCAGGTCGGACAGTAATGAACACTGAAGCTTTCTTT.

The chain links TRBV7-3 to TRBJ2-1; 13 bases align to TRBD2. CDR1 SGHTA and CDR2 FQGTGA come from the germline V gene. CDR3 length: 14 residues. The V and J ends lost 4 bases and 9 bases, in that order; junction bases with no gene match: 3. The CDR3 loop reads CASSSGLAGVEQFF. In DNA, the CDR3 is TGTGCCAGCAGCTCTGGACTAGCGGGGGTTGAGCAGTTCTTC.